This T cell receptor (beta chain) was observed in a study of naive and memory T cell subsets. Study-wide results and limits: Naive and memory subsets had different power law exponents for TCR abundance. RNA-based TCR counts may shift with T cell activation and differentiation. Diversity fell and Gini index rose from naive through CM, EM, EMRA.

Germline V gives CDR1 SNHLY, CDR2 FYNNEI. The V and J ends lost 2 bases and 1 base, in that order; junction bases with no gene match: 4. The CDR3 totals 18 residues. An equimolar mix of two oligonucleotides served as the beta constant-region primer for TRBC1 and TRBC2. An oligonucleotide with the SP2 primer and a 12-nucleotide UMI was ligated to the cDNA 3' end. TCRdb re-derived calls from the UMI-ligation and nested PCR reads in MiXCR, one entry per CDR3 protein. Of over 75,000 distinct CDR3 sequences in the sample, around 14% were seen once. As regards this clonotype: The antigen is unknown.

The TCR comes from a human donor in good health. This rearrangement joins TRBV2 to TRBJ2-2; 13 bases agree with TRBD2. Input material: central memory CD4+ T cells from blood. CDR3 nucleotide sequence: TGTGCCAGCAGTGAAAGACTAGCGGGAGGAGGGAACACCGGGGAGCTGTTTTTT. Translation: CASSERLAGGGNTGELFF.